This T cell receptor beta chain was identified during a study of kidney transplant recipient with SARS-CoV-2 infection. TCRdb passed the reads through MiXCR, listing each CDR3 protein once. Found here are 200,000 to 300,000 distinct CDR3 sequences, around 30% of them singletons; the top ten hold roughly 7%. With respect to this clonotype: With a much larger clone just one base away, this may be a read error.

Trimming pared 5 bases from V and 4 bases from J, leaving 23 bases between. This CDR3 is 17 amino acids long. CDR1 and CDR2 (germline): SGHAT, FQNNGV. The rearrangement links TRBV11-2 to TRBJ1-2; D uncertain. Here the sequenced sample was a blood sample, taken at baseline and on day 111 from a kidney transplant recipient. This TCR was sampled from a male patient aged 25 to 39 who had COVID-19 and was a kidney transplant recipient. Some T cells may have come from the graft donor. The CDR3 DNA is TGTGCCAGCAGCAAGATCTCAACAAGCGGAAAGACCTATGGCTACACCTTC. Translating gives CASSKISTSGKTYGYTF.